Each of the 5 T cell receptor beta chains below was sequenced from the same sample in a study of cytomegalovirus exposure and HLA in healthy donors. The PCR employed 60 Vbeta primers together with 13 Jbeta primers. Profiled with immunoSEQ multiplex PCR; TCRdb holds only in-frame clones, not every one. The sample contains 100,000 to 150,000 clones, about 84% of which appear only once. The specimen was PBMCs. The source of these receptors is a man aged 40-55 years in good health and CMV-seronegative.

This chain uses TRBV6-1 with TRBJ1-2; 11 bases are a match to TRBD1. The V segment lost 4 bases and the J segment 7 bases; nucleotides outside the gene matches: 11. The length of the CDR3 is 16 residues. Germline CDR1 MNHNS, CDR2 SASEGT. CDR3 sequence (DNA): TGTGCCAGCAGTGGGACAGGGGGCTCCCCTCTTGGTGGCTACACCTTC. It is translated as CASSGTGGSPLGGYTF.

The chain joins TRBV2 to TRBJ1-4, with 8 bases identical to TRBD1. Germline CDR1 SNHLY, CDR2 FYNNEI. The V and J ends lost 6 bases and 5 bases, in that order; junction bases with no gene match: 5. The CDR3 sequence is 14 residues long. CDR3 region: CASSPDRENEKLFF. DNA for the CDR3: TGTGCCAGCAGCCCGGACAGGGAGAATGAAAAACTGTTTTTT.

J is TRBJ1-2 and V is TRBV19, with 7 positions matching TRBD1. With 5 bases clipped from V and 7 bases from J, the junction kept 19 bases outside the gene matches. The germline gives CDR1 LNHDA, CDR2 SQIVND (reference sequence). The CDR3 is 17 residues long. CDR3 amino acids: CASSGQDRERSVAGYTF. The CDR3 DNA is TGTGCCAGTAGTGGGCAAGACAGGGAGAGGTCCGTTGCTGGCTACACCTTC.

This chain links TRBV11-1 with TRBJ1-1; 7 nucleotides align to TRBD1. The CDR3 has 12 residues. The trim removed 6 bases at V and 4 bases at J, leaving 2 bases unmatched. In germline, CDR1 is SGHAT, CDR2 FQDESV (reference sequence). The chain's CDR3 is CASRHRGTEAFF. The CDR3 DNA sequence: TGTGCCAGCAGACACAGGGGCACTGAAGCTTTCTTT.

This sequence joins TRBV7-9 and TRBJ2-7; maybe TRBD1 (6 bases). The CDR3 sequence is 14 residues long. V gave up 6 bases and J gave up 5 bases, with 17 bases separating them. Germline V lookup: CDR1 SEHNR, CDR2 FQNEAQ (reference sequence). CDR3 sequence reads: CASRPITGIDEQYF. CDR3 bases: TGTGCCAGCAGGCCAATCACAGGGATCGACGAGCAGTACTTC. The whole variable domain, remainder taken from reference TRBV7-9 and TRBJ2-7, is DTGVSQNPRHKITKRGQNVTFRCDPISEHNRLYWYRQTLGQGPEFLTYFQNEAQLEKSRLLSDRFSAERPKGSFSTLEIQRTEQGDSAMYLCASRPITGIDEQYFGPGTRLTVT.